The present T cell receptor (beta chain) was sequenced within a study of blood T cell repertoires in COVID-19. As for the study in general: The United States, Italy and Spain were the sources of the acute and convalescent COVID-19 samples.

Under the authors' procedure: Estimation of nucleated cell counts was performed using reference gene primer amplification. Sequencing used immunoSEQ multiplex PCR; TCRdb keeps in-frame clones, though not all of them. V, J and clone size are those of that table, while D and trimming were read from the DNA. Of about 120,000 clones listed, just over 85% were seen once; the top ten hold about 4.5%. Germline V CDR1 and CDR2: LNHDA, SQIVND (reference sequence). The length of the CDR3 is 14 residues. V lost 3 bases and J 2 bases, leaving 10 bases between the germline ends. The genes are TRBV19 and TRBJ1-2; D is perhaps TRBD1 (5 bases). Sequencing input: peripheral blood. The sequence came from a man in his forties with acute or convalescent COVID-19. CDR3 DNA sequence: TGTGCCAGTAGTATTTCACAGGAGAACTATGGCTACACCTTC. As protein: CASSISQENYGYTF.